Each of the 2 T cell receptor beta chains below was sequenced from the same sample in a study of vaccination effects on CD4 cells after COVID-19. The protocol was immunoSEQ multiplex PCR, while the TCRdb copy is restricted to in-frame clones and leaves out a portion. The profile shows over 25,000 clones, around 80% of them singletons. Peptide-pool stimulation followed by sequencing identified expanded antigen-specific CD4+ clonotypes in the ViraFEST assay. Following a roughly 11-day culture, CD4+ T cells were purified. Two-dose vaccination with either BNT162b2 or mRNA-1273 was given to the participants. These receptors have no known antigen. Sequences were derived from CD4+ T cells from PBMCs cultured with SARS-CoV-2 spike peptides, sampled after COVID-19 vaccination. All receptors derive from a human donor who received a COVID-19 vaccine. Some clones in this sample may be carry-over from other donors' samples.

The chain is built from TRBV9 and TRBJ1-2, with D perhaps TRBD1 (6 bases). CDR3 length equals 14 residues. V was cut by 4 bases and J by 8 bases, with 18 bases left in between. The germline V gene encodes CDR1 SGDLS and CDR2 YYNGEE. The CDR3, as DNA: TGTGCCAGCAGCCGGGACTTGACCCAGGGGGGCTACACCTTC. This encodes CASSRDLTQGGYTF.

This clone has just a few counts. The chain is built from TRBV24-1 and TRBJ1-2, with 10 bases matching TRBD1. Germline CDR1 is KGHDR and CDR2 is SFDVKD. The ends lost 7 bases at V and 8 bases at J; junction bases unmatched: 12. The CDR3 runs 15 residues. The CDR3, as DNA: TGTGCCACCAGCCGAGGGGACAGGGGCTTTAGCGGCTACACCTTC. Translation: CATSRGDRGFSGYTF.